This section outlines one TCR beta chain sequence together with its context. These data come from a study of blood T cell repertoires in COVID-19. Study-wide context: Collection of acute and convalescent COVID-19 samples took place in the United States, Italy and Spain. Sources were T cells, B-cell-depleted T cells, or PBMCs; the material itself was cDNA or gDNA.

Original processing notes: Amplifying reference gene primers gave estimates of nucleated cell counts. Here immunoSEQ multiplex PCR was the method, and the copy in TCRdb shows in-frame clones only, minus some. V and J calls and clone size are given by that table; D and trimming were obtained from the DNA. The sample has nearly 250,000 clones; almost 85% are singletons. The germline V and J ends were trimmed by 5 bases and 2 bases, with 10 bases remaining between them. The V gene's germline CDR1 is SGHAT and CDR2 FQNNGV. The CDR3 covers 14 residues. The sequence was collected from a woman of 80 years or more with acute or convalescent COVID-19. Sample: peripheral blood. The chain couples TRBV11-2 to TRBJ1-5; D ambiguous. CDR3 in amino acids: CASSKWAGNQPQHF. The CDR3 DNA reads as TGTGCCAGCAGCAAGTGGGCCGGCAATCAGCCCCAGCATTTT.